This is a list of T cell receptor beta chains from one sample in a study of T cell responses to AZD1222 COVID-19 vaccine. Here immunoSEQ multiplex PCR was the method, and the copy in TCRdb shows in-frame clones only, minus some. This table has about 120,000 clones, roughly nine tenths appearing once. The sample was peripheral blood, taken 28 days after the second AZD1222 dose. The origin of the receptors is an adult who received the AZD1222 COVID-19 vaccine. Each CDR3 is given with its conserved first and last residue. Fields, in order: J gene, V gene, clone size, D gene, CDR3 DNA, CDR3 protein. The D gene is left open where the match is weak. The size entry is marked missing in some rows and otherwise reads once, few, many or a size class.

j_gene: TRBJ1-1
v_gene: TRBV7-2
abundance: .
d_gene: TRBD1
CDR3nt: TGTGCCAGCAGCTTCACAGGGGACACTGAAGCTTTCTTT
CDR3aa: CASSFTGDTEAFF

j_gene: TRBJ1-3
v_gene: TRBV7-2
abundance: .
d_gene: TRBD1
CDR3nt: TGTGCCAGCAGCTTAGGTGTAGGGGGCGTCGGAAACACCATATATTTT
CDR3aa: CASSLGVGGVGNTIYF

j_gene: TRBJ1-3
v_gene: TRBV6-1
abundance: .
d_gene: .
CDR3nt: TGTGCCAGCAGTGTGGGCCTAAAACCGGGCTCTGGAAACACCATATATTTT
CDR3aa: CASSVGLKPGSGNTIYF

j_gene: TRBJ2-7
v_gene: TRBV19
abundance: .
d_gene: .
CDR3nt: TGTGCCAGTAGTAAAGGGCAACCCTACGAGCAGTACTTC
CDR3aa: CASSKGQPYEQYF

j_gene: TRBJ2-7
v_gene: TRBV15
abundance: .
d_gene: TRBD1
CDR3nt: TGTGCCACCAGCAGAGATGCAGGGGGTTACGACGAGCAGTACTTC
CDR3aa: CATSRDAGGYDEQYF

j_gene: TRBJ2-7
v_gene: TRBV2
abundance: .
d_gene: .
CDR3nt: TGTGCCAGCAGTGGGGAGGCCAGCTACGAGCAGTACTTC
CDR3aa: CASSGEASYEQYF

j_gene: TRBJ1-6
v_gene: TRBV11-3
abundance: .
d_gene: TRBD1
CDR3nt: TGTGCCAGCAGCCACAGGGGAGGGGAATCACCCCTCCACTTT
CDR3aa: CASSHRGGESPLHF

j_gene: TRBJ2-3
v_gene: TRBV5-1
abundance: once
d_gene: TRBD2
CDR3nt: TGCGCCAGCAGCTTGGTGCGGGAGTTAGATACGCAGTATTTT
CDR3aa: CASSLVRELDTQYF

j_gene: TRBJ1-2
v_gene: TRBV2
abundance: .
d_gene: .
CDR3nt: TGTGCCAGCAACGGACAGCGTAACTATGGCTACACCTTC
CDR3aa: CASNGQRNYGYTF

j_gene: TRBJ1-2
v_gene: TRBV2
abundance: .
d_gene: .
CDR3nt: TGTGCCAGCAGTGAAGGCCTGGGGGCTAACTATGGCTACACCTTC
CDR3aa: CASSEGLGANYGYTF

j_gene: TRBJ1-2
v_gene: TRBV7-2
abundance: .
d_gene: .
CDR3nt: TGTGCCAGCAGCCAGGACAGCTCTATTGGCTACACCTTC
CDR3aa: CASSQDSSIGYTF

j_gene: TRBJ1-1
v_gene: TRBV5-1
abundance: .
d_gene: .
CDR3nt: TGCGCCAGCAGCTTTCCCGGGACCACTGAAGCTTTCTTT
CDR3aa: CASSFPGTTEAFF

j_gene: TRBJ1-5
v_gene: TRBV25-1
abundance: .
d_gene: .
CDR3nt: TGTGCCAGCAGTGTCTCGGGGTTGAGCAATCAGCCCCAGCATTTT
CDR3aa: CASSVSGLSNQPQHF

j_gene: TRBJ2-5
v_gene: TRBV7-2
abundance: .
d_gene: .
CDR3nt: TGTGCCAGCAGCTATGCAGGGGTAGAGACCCAGTACTTC
CDR3aa: CASSYAGVETQYF

j_gene: TRBJ1-5
v_gene: TRBV19
abundance: .
d_gene: .
CDR3nt: TGTGCCAGTAGTTTCTCGGGACAAGTCAATCAGCCCCAGCATTTT
CDR3aa: CASSFSGQVNQPQHF

j_gene: TRBJ2-7
v_gene: TRBV9
abundance: .
d_gene: .
CDR3nt: TGTGCCAGCAGCGCCCACTCACAGGTGGCAGATTCCTACGAGCAGTACTTC
CDR3aa: CASSAHSQVADSYEQYF

j_gene: TRBJ1-5
v_gene: TRBV19
abundance: .
d_gene: TRBD1
CDR3nt: TGTGCCAGTAGTATTCTAATGGGACAGGGGAATCAGCCCCAGCATTTT
CDR3aa: CASSILMGQGNQPQHF

j_gene: TRBJ1-1
v_gene: TRBV6-5
abundance: .
d_gene: .
CDR3nt: TGTGCCAGCAGCCGACCTGGGGGGGCTGGGACTGAAGCTTTCTTT
CDR3aa: CASSRPGGAGTEAFF

j_gene: TRBJ2-1
v_gene: TRBV30
abundance: .
d_gene: .
CDR3nt: TGTGCCTGGAGGGTACCCGGGGGGCCGGTTGAGCAGTTCTTC
CDR3aa: CAWRVPGGPVEQFF

j_gene: TRBJ1-2
v_gene: TRBV7-9
abundance: .
d_gene: .
CDR3nt: TGTGCCAGCAGCGTATCGACTGGGGGGTTGAATGGCTACACCTTC
CDR3aa: CASSVSTGGLNGYTF

j_gene: TRBJ2-1
v_gene: TRBV4-3
abundance: .
d_gene: .
CDR3nt: TGCGCCAGCAGCAAGGACGGACCATACAATGAGCAGTTCTTC
CDR3aa: CASSKDGPYNEQFF

j_gene: TRBJ1-6
v_gene: TRBV9
abundance: .
d_gene: .
CDR3nt: TGTGCCAGCAGCCCTAGACAGGCCCCCAATTCACCCCTCCACTTT
CDR3aa: CASSPRQAPNSPLHF

j_gene: TRBJ2-7
v_gene: TRBV20-1
abundance: .
d_gene: .
CDR3nt: TGCAGTGCTAGTTCTGAACCCTACGAGCAGTACTTC
CDR3aa: CSASSEPYEQYF

j_gene: TRBJ1-3
v_gene: TRBV11-3
abundance: .
d_gene: .
CDR3nt: TGTGCCAGCAGCTCGACCGCCTCTGGAAACACCATATATTTT
CDR3aa: CASSSTASGNTIYF

j_gene: TRBJ1-5
v_gene: TRBV10-3
abundance: .
d_gene: .
CDR3nt: TGTGCCATCAGTGACCCCCAGGGCTTGAGGAGCAATCAGCCCCAGCATTTT
CDR3aa: CAISDPQGLRSNQPQHF

j_gene: TRBJ2-7
v_gene: TRBV4-1
abundance: .
d_gene: .
CDR3nt: TGCGCCAGCAGCCAAGACGGCAGCCCATGGCGGGAGCAGTACTTC
CDR3aa: CASSQDGSPWREQYF

j_gene: TRBJ1-1
v_gene: TRBV18
abundance: .
d_gene: .
CDR3nt: TGTGCCAGCCTATCTGGCCAGCTGAACACTGAAGCTTTCTTT
CDR3aa: CASLSGQLNTEAFF

j_gene: TRBJ1-2
v_gene: TRBV6-4
abundance: .
d_gene: .
CDR3nt: TGTGCCAGCAGTGCGGAAAAGGGGAGACACGGCTACACCTTC
CDR3aa: CASSAEKGRHGYTF

j_gene: TRBJ1-2
v_gene: TRBV28
abundance: .
d_gene: .
CDR3nt: TGTGTCTCAGGGCTGGATTGGAACTATGGCTACACCTTC
CDR3aa: CVSGLDWNYGYTF

j_gene: TRBJ1-4
v_gene: TRBV19
abundance: .
d_gene: .
CDR3nt: TGTGCCAGTAGGCGGGCGACCTCAGATGAAAAACTGTTTTTT
CDR3aa: CASRRATSDEKLFF

j_gene: TRBJ1-1
v_gene: TRBV5-1
abundance: .
d_gene: .
CDR3nt: TGCGCCAGCAGCGGGCAGGGCACTGAAGCTTTCTTT
CDR3aa: CASSGQGTEAFF

j_gene: TRBJ2-5
v_gene: TRBV7-9
abundance: .
d_gene: .
CDR3nt: TGTGCCAGCAGCTTACCAGGGACAGAGACCCAGTACTTC
CDR3aa: CASSLPGTETQYF

j_gene: TRBJ1-1
v_gene: TRBV30
abundance: .
d_gene: TRBD1
CDR3nt: TGTGCCTGGAGTGCCCAACAGGGGGCGCGAGGTACTTTCTTT
CDR3aa: CAWSAQQGARGTFF

j_gene: TRBJ2-4
v_gene: TRBV30
abundance: .
d_gene: TRBD2
CDR3nt: TGTGCCTGGAGCCCGGGACTAGCGGGCGCAGCCAAAAACATTCAGTACTTC
CDR3aa: CAWSPGLAGAAKNIQYF

j_gene: TRBJ2-1
v_gene: TRBV5-1
abundance: .
d_gene: TRBD2
CDR3nt: TGCGCCAGCAGCTGGGCGTCTAGCGGGGGGGCTTACAATGAGCAGTTCTTC
CDR3aa: CASSWASSGGAYNEQFF

j_gene: TRBJ1-2
v_gene: TRBV7-8
abundance: .
d_gene: TRBD1
CDR3nt: TGTGCCAGCAGCTTAGAAGAACTTCAGGGGGCGGGGGACTATGGCTACACCTTC
CDR3aa: CASSLEELQGAGDYGYTF

j_gene: TRBJ1-3
v_gene: TRBV11-3
abundance: .
d_gene: .
CDR3nt: TGTGCCAGCAGCCCTCGGGGCTCTGGAAACACCATATATTTT
CDR3aa: CASSPRGSGNTIYF

j_gene: TRBJ1-3
v_gene: TRBV9
abundance: .
d_gene: .
CDR3nt: TGTGCCAGCAGCGCAACTCCAGGACAGTTTAGCTCTGGAAACACCATATATTTT
CDR3aa: CASSATPGQFSSGNTIYF

j_gene: TRBJ1-3
v_gene: TRBV4-3
abundance: .
d_gene: .
CDR3nt: TGCGCCAGCAGCCAAGTGGTAGGAGGTGGAAACACCATATATTTT
CDR3aa: CASSQVVGGGNTIYF

j_gene: TRBJ1-1
v_gene: TRBV19
abundance: .
d_gene: TRBD1
CDR3nt: TGTGCCAGTAGTGTACAGGGGTCTGGGAACACTGAAGCTTTCTTT
CDR3aa: CASSVQGSGNTEAFF

j_gene: TRBJ1-6
v_gene: TRBV9
abundance: .
d_gene: .
CDR3nt: TGTGCCAGCAGCGTAGGGCAGATTAATTCACCCCTCCACTTT
CDR3aa: CASSVGQINSPLHF

j_gene: TRBJ1-1
v_gene: TRBV6-5
abundance: few
d_gene: .
CDR3nt: TGTGCCAGCAGTTACCTGGGGGGAACTTTCTTT
CDR3aa: CASSYLGGTFF

j_gene: TRBJ1-6
v_gene: TRBV5-1
abundance: once
d_gene: TRBD1
CDR3nt: TGCGCCAGCAGCCCGGGACAGGAGCCGAATTCACCCCTCCACTTT
CDR3aa: CASSPGQEPNSPLHF

j_gene: TRBJ2-7
v_gene: TRBV6-5
abundance: .
d_gene: .
CDR3nt: TGTGCCAGCAGTTACGGGCAGGGGACGTACGAGCAGTACTTC
CDR3aa: CASSYGQGTYEQYF

j_gene: TRBJ1-4
v_gene: TRBV19
abundance: .
d_gene: .
CDR3nt: TGTGCCAGTAGTATGGCAAGGCTGACTAATGAAAAACTGTTTTTT
CDR3aa: CASSMARLTNEKLFF

j_gene: TRBJ2-7
v_gene: TRBV18
abundance: .
d_gene: .
CDR3nt: TGTGCCAGCTCACCACAGGACAACTACGAGCAGTACTTC
CDR3aa: CASSPQDNYEQYF